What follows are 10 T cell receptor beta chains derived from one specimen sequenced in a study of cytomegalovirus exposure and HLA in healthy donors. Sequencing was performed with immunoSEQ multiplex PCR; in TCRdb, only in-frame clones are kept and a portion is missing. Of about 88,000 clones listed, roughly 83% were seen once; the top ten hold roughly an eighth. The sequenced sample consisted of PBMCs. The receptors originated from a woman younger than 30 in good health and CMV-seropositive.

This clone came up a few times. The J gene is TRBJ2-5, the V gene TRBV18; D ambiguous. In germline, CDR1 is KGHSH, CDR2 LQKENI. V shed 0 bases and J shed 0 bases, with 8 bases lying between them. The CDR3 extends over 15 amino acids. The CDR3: CASSPPAVYQETQYF. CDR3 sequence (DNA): TGTGCCAGCTCACCACCGGCGGTCTACCAAGAGACCCAGTACTTC.

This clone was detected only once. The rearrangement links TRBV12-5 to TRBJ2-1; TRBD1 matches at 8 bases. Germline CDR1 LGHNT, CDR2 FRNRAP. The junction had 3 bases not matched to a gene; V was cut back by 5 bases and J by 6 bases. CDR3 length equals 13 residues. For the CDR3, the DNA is TGTGCTAGTGGTCCAGGACAGGGCAATGAGCAGTTCTTC. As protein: CASGPGQGNEQFF. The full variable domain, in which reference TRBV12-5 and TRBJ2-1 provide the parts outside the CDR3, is DARVTQTPRHKVTEMGQEVTMRCQPILGHNTVFWYRQTMMQGLELLAYFRNRAPLDDSGMPKDRFSAEMPDATLATLKIQPSEPRDSAVYFCASGPGQGNEQFFGPGTRLTVL.

This CDR3 is CASSVQGGQPQHF. DNA for the CDR3: TGTGCCAGCAGCGTGCAGGGGGGTCAGCCCCAGCATTTT. The chain employs TRBV9 and TRBJ1-5; 7 bases are a match to TRBD1. The CDR3 length is 13 residues. The germline gives CDR1 SGDLS, CDR2 YYNGEE. V dropped 2 bases and J dropped 6; count of bases not matched to a gene: 2.

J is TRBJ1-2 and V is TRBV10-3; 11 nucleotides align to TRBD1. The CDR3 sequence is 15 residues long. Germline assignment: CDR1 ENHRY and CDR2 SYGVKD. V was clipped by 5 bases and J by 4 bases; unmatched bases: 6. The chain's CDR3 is CAISSGQGAGYGYTF. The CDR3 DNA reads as TGTGCCATCAGTTCCGGACAGGGGGCTGGCTATGGCTACACCTTC.

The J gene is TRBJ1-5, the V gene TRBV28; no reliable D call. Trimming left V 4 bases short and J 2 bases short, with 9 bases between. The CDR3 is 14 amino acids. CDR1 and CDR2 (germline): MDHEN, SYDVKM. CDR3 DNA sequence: TGTGCCAGCAGTTCGGTAGGAGGCAATCAGCCCCAGCATTTT. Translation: CASSSVGGNQPQHF.

The CDR3 here is CASSLEGTGGAEAEAFF. The CDR3 region has the DNA TGTGCCAGCAGTTTAGAAGGGACAGGGGGCGCGGAAGCTGAAGCTTTCTTT. This sequence joins TRBV28 and TRBJ1-1, with 12 bases lining up with TRBD1. V dropped 2 bases and J dropped 6; count of bases not matched to a gene: 10. Germline CDR1 and CDR2: MDHEN and SYDVKM. There are 17 residues in the CDR3.

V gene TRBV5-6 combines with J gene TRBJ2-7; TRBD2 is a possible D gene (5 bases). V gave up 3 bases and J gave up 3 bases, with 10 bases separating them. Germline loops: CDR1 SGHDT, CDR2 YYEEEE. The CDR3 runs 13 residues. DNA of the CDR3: TGTGCCAGCAGCTGGACTGGATTCTACGAGCAGTACTTC. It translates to CASSWTGFYEQYF.

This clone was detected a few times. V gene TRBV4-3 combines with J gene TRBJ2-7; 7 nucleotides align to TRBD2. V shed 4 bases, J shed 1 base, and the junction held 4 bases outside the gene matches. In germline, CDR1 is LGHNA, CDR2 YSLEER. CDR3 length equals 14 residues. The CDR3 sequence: CASSPSGGSYEQYF. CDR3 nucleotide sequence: TGCGCCAGCAGCCCTAGCGGCGGGTCCTACGAGCAGTACTTC.

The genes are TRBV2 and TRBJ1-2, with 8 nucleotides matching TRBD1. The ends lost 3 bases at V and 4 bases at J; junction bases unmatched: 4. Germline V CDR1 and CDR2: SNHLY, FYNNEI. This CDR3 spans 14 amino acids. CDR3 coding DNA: TGTGCCAGCAGTGACCAGGGGGCAGGCTATGGCTACACCTTC. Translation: CASSDQGAGYGYTF.

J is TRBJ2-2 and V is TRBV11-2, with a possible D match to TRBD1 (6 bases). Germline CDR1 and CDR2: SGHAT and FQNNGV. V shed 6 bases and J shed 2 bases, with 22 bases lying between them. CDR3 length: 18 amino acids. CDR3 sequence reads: CASSLRPPGTYNTGELFF. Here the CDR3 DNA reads TGTGCCAGCAGTCTACGCCCCCCCGGGACATATAACACCGGGGAGCTGTTTTTT.